The 8 T cell receptor beta chains reported below all come from one sample, sequenced in a study of T cell repertoires in cytomegalovirus infection. TCRdb processed the reads anew with MiXCR; each CDR3 protein has one entry. The table lists approximately 490,000 distinct CDR3 sequences, about 11% of them singletons, with about a tenth in the top ten. The sample was PBMCs. The receptor source for this set is a human donor in good health (CMV status not recorded). Some clones in this sample may be carry-over from other donors' samples.

The rearrangement uses TRBV30 and TRBJ2-7; 11 nucleotides line up with TRBD2. Germline-derived CDR1 and CDR2 are GTSNPN and SVGIG (reference sequence). J was trimmed by 3 bases and V by 1 base; bases with no gene match: 8. The CDR3 is made up of 16 amino acids. This CDR3 reads CAWSAPPTSGIYEQYF. In nucleotides, the CDR3 is TGTGCCTGGAGTGCCCCCCCGACTAGCGGGATCTACGAGCAGTACTTC.

This sequence joins TRBV11-2 and TRBJ2-5; 11 nucleotides match TRBD1. V gave up 1 base and J gave up 5 bases; unmatched junction bases: 9. Looked up from germline, CDR1 is SGHAT and CDR2 is FQNNGV. The CDR3 is 17 amino acids. The CDR3 DNA is TGTGCCAGCAGCTTAGGTCGGGACAGGGGGGGGGGGGAGACCCAGTACTTC. It translates to CASSLGRDRGGGETQYF.

This clonotype occurred a few times. The chain combines TRBV20-1 with TRBJ1-1, with D perhaps TRBD1 (5 bases). CDR1 is DFQATT and CDR2 is SNEGSKA in the germline V gene (reference sequence). The CDR3 contains 12 residues. Deletions cut 3 bases from V and 6 bases from J, with 11 bases between. CDR3 nucleotide sequence: TGCAGTGCTAGCAGACAGCGGGCTGAAGCTTTCTTT. As protein: CSASRQRAEAFF.

The chain uses TRBV29-1 and TRBJ1-2; no definite D call. The CDR3 consists of 13 residues. Trimming pared 4 bases from V and 6 bases from J, leaving 15 bases between. CDR1 is SQVTM, CDR2 ANQGSEA, per germline. DNA for the CDR3: TGCAGCGTTGGATCAGACGAGGGAGATGGCTACACCTTC. Its protein is CSVGSDEGDGYTF.

This clonotype was seen ten or more times. The rearrangement joins TRBV4-1 to TRBJ2-1; D remains ambiguous. CDR1 and CDR2 from the germline V gene are MGHRA and YSYEKL. Trimming cost V 0 bases and J 5 bases, with 17 bases left between them. This CDR3 spans 17 amino acids. CDR3 protein: CASSQDQVSFLDNEQFF. The CDR3 DNA sequence: TGCGCCAGCAGCCAAGATCAGGTCTCCTTTCTGGACAATGAGCAGTTCTTC.

This clonotype has ten or more counts. This chain uses TRBV7-9 with TRBJ1-2; D unclear. The CDR3 is 14 amino acids. V lost 6 bases, J lost 0 bases, and 11 bases lay in between. CDR1 and CDR2 (germline): SEHNR, FQNEAQ (reference sequence). The CDR3 reads CASSSTQANYGYTF. CDR3 sequence (DNA): TGTGCCAGCAGTTCCACCCAGGCTAACTATGGCTACACCTTC. Full variable domain (rest looked up from reference TRBV7-9 and TRBJ1-2): DTGVSQNPRHKITKRGQNVTFRCDPISEHNRLYWYRQTLGQGPEFLTYFQNEAQLEKSRLLSDRFSAERPKGSFSTLEIQRTEQGDSAMYLCASSSTQANYGYTFGSGTRLTVV.

The chain carries TRBV7-9 and TRBJ1-1; D is unresolved. Trimming stripped 5 bases from V and 1 base from J, with 23 bases between. This CDR3 has 18 residues. The germline gives CDR1 SEHNR, CDR2 FQNEAQ (reference sequence). The chain's CDR3 is CASSQSRASGGWNTEAFF. CDR3 sequence (DNA): TGTGCCAGCAGCCAGTCGCGCGCTTCGGGCGGGTGGAACACTGAAGCTTTCTTT.

This clonotype occurred many times. This chain connects TRBV20-1 to TRBJ2-2; 9 bases agree with TRBD1. This CDR3 region has 15 residues. Trimming removed 2 bases from V and 2 bases from J; junction bases left unmatched: 3. The germline V gene has CDR1 DFQATT and CDR2 SNEGSKA (reference sequence). As DNA, the CDR3 is TGCAGTGCTAGAAGAACAGGGGGCAACACCGGGGAGCTGTTTTTT. Its protein product is CSARRTGGNTGELFF.